A single sample is the source of the 8 T cell receptor beta chains below, sequenced in a study of T cell clonality in common variable immunodeficiency. Whole-study findings and limits: Fewer deletions and N-nucleotide insertions were reportedly seen in common variable immunodeficiency TCR beta sequences.

The method was immunoSEQ multiplex PCR; TCRdb's version includes in-frame clones alone and lacks a portion of them. The data show 2,000 to 3,000 clones, with none appearing a single time. What these receptors recognize is not known. Sequencing input: peripheral blood mononuclear cells. All receptors come from a human donor with common variable immunodeficiency.

This clone is large within its sample. The CDR3 is cut off 3 residues early in the read; its end comes from the germline J gene. This chain connects TRBV20-1 to TRBJ2-3; D gene ambiguous. V lost 6 bases and J 6 bases, leaving 4 bases between the germline ends. This CDR3 contains 9 residues. The germline gives CDR1 DFQATT, CDR2 SNEGSKA (reference sequence). CDR3 in amino acids: CSAGDTQYF. The sequenced CDR3 bases are TGCAGTGCCGGGGATACG.

This clone appeared a few times. The CDR3 sequence: CASIPRVWDSGADTQYF. The covered CDR3 bases are TGTGCCAGCATCCCTAGGGTGTGGGACAGTGGGGCAGATACG. This chain joins TRBV6-2 or TRBV6-3 and TRBJ2-3, with 7 nucleotides matching TRBD1. The CDR3 end falls 3 residues outside the read, so it is completed with the germline J gene. With 7 bases clipped from V and 4 bases from J, the junction kept 17 bases outside the gene matches. Looked up from germline, CDR1 is MNHEY and CDR2 is SVGEGT. This CDR3 comprises 17 residues.

This clone was picked up a small number of times. The read ends 3 residues shy of where the CDR3 ends; the end is completed using the germline J gene. V gene TRBV7-2 combines with J gene TRBJ2-7, with 8 bases lining up with TRBD1. Germline CDR1 is SGHTA and CDR2 is FQGNSA. The CDR3 loop spans 15 amino acids. The J segment lost 4 bases and the V segment lost 3 bases, leaving 8 bases of the junction unmatched. Partial CDR3 DNA: TGTGCCAGCAGCTTTGACAGGGGAAGAGTATACGAG. It is translated as CASSFDRGRVYE. The CDR3 in its entirety is CASSFDRGRVYEQYF.

In its sample, this clone is large. Here the CDR3 reads CASSQDLQAETQYF. The CDR3 DNA, read in part, is TGTGCCAGCAGCCAAGATCTGCAGGCAGAGACC. The rearrangement uses TRBV4-2 and TRBJ2-5, with D unclear. The DNA ends 3 residues before the CDR3 does, and the rest of the CDR3 is filled in from the germline J gene. Germline loops: CDR1 LGHNA, CDR2 YNFKEQ. V was clipped by 0 bases and J by 4 bases, with 9 bases between them. This CDR3 has 14 residues.

This clone has only a few counts. The CDR3 end falls 3 residues outside the read, so it is completed with the germline J gene. The genes are TRBV11-2 and TRBJ2-5, with 9 bases identical to TRBD1. Germline CDR1 SGHAT, CDR2 FQNNGV. The V and J ends lost 1 base and 4 bases, in that order; junction bases with no gene match: 4. The CDR3 spans 15 residues. CDR3 loop: CASSLGPTGGETQYF. CDR3 bases read: TGTGCCAGCAGCTTAGGGCCGACAGGGGGAGAGACC.

This clone is judged medium-sized. Read data end 3 residues before the CDR3 end; the end is taken from the germline J gene. The chain recombines TRBV18 with TRBJ1-1; TRBD1 matches at 7 bases. CDR1 is KGHSH, CDR2 LQKENI, per germline. The J segment lost 2 bases and the V segment lost 4 bases, leaving 7 bases of the junction unmatched. The CDR3 sequence is 15 residues long. The sequenced part of the CDR3 DNA is TGTGCCAGCTCACGTTCAACAGGGGTAAACACTGAA. This sequence encodes CASSRSTGVNTE. The full CDR3 protein reads CASSRSTGVNTEAFF.

The table lists this clone with a few counts. The read terminates 3 residues before the CDR3 end, so the remaining end is supplied by the germline J gene. The rearrangement uses TRBV20-1 and TRBJ2-5; a possible D gene is TRBD1 (7 bases). V lost 5 bases, J lost 4 bases, and 14 bases lay in between. The CDR3 extends over 13 amino acids. Germline V gives CDR1 DFQATT, CDR2 SNEGSKA (reference sequence). CDR3 DNA, as far as it was read: TGCAGTGCTGGAGGGGGCAAGGTAGAGACC. Its protein product is CSAGGGKVET. The CDR3 in its entirety is CSAGGGKVETQYF.

This clone occurred a few times. Coverage ceases 3 residues before the CDR3 finishes, and the germline J gene fills in the end. The chain uses TRBV19 and TRBJ2-5; the match to TRBD2 covers 14 bases. The germline CDR1 and CDR2 sequences are LNHDA and SQIVND (reference sequence). The V and J ends lost 5 bases and 5 bases, in that order; junction bases with no gene match: 4. The CDR3 is 15 amino acids. CDR3 bases read: TGTGCCAGTAGTGTGGGACTAGCGGGAGCGGAGACC. This gives the protein CASSVGLAGAET. The full CDR3 protein is CASSVGLAGAETQYF.